The clone carrying this T cell receptor (beta chain) has only one observation. These data come from a study of blood T cells in healthy people across ages. The junction had 7 bases not matched to a gene; V was cut back by 1 base and J by 4 bases. The CDR3 runs to 15 residues. CDR1 is DFQATT and CDR2 is SNEGSKA in the germline V gene (reference sequence). A sample-barcoded 5' primer and a J-beta primer mix were used in a second PCR of roughly 6 to 11 cycles. Via MiXCR, TCRdb re-called the 5' RACE reads, giving one row per CDR3 protein. The sample shows roughly 650,000 distinct CDR3 sequences, about 30% of them seen only once.

The source is an elderly woman in good health. The chain links TRBV20-1 to TRBJ2-1; 7 nucleotides align to TRBD2. The source material was blood. The CDR3 DNA is TGCAGTGCTAGAGCGGCACTAGCGAGTTACAATGAGCAGTTCTTC. It translates to CSARAALASYNEQFF.